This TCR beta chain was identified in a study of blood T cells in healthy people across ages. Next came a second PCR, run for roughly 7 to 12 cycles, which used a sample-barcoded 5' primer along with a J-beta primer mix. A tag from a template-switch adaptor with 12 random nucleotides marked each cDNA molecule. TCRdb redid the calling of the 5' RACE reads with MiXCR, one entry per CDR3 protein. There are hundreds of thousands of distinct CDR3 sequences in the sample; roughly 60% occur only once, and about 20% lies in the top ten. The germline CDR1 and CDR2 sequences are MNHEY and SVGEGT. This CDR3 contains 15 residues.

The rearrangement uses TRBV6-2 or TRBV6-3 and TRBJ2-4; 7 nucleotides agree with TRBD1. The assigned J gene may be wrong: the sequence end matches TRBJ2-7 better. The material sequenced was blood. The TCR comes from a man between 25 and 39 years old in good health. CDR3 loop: CASSYSRDRKNEQYF. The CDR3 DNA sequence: TGTGCCAGCAGTTACTCGAGGGACAGAAAAAACGAGCAGTACTTC.